This T cell receptor beta chain came from a study of response to subunit inactivated influenza vaccine. Germline V gives CDR1 SQVTM, CDR2 ANQGSEA. V was clipped by 3 bases and J by 1 base; unmatched bases: 4. The CDR3 has 15 amino acids. TCRdb reprocessed the RT-PCR reads via MiXCR and lists one record per CDR3 protein. The sample contains 150,000 to 200,000 distinct CDR3 sequences, approximately 9.2% of which appear only once. A remark on this clonotype: Its antigen is currently unknown.

Overall study findings and caveats: Few additional T cells are recruited per seasonal influenza vaccination, authors suggested.

This sequence originates from a man aged 45-60 years who received an inactivated influenza vaccine. The sequenced sample was non-naive T cells sorted from PBMCs, obtained on the day of vaccination. The chain links TRBV29-1 to TRBJ2-1; 9 bases line up with TRBD2. Here the CDR3 DNA reads TGCAGCGTTGACGCCCTAGCGGGGTCCTACAATGAGCAGTTCTTC. It yields the protein CSVDALAGSYNEQFF.